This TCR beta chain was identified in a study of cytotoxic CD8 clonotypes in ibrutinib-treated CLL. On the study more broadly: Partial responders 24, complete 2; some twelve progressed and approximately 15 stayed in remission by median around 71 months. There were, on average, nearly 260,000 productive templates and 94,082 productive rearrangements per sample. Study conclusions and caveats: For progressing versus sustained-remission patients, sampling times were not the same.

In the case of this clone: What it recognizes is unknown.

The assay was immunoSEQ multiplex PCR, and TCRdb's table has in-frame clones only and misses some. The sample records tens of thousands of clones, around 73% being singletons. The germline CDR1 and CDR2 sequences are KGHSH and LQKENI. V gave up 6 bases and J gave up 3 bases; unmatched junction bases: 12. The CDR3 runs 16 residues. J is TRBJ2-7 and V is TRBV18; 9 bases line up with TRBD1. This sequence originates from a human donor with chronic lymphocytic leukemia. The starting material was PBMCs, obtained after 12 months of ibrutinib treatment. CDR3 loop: CASSVAGADRGYEQYF. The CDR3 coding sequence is TGTGCCAGCTCTGTAGCCGGGGCGGACAGGGGCTACGAGCAGTACTTC.